A single sample gave rise to the 23 T cell receptor beta chains below, sequenced in a study of T-cell memory formation after mild COVID-19. Via MiXCR, TCRdb re-called the 5' RACE reads, giving one row per CDR3 protein. This sample has 180,000 or so distinct CDR3 sequences, with 11% found just once. The sample taken for sequencing was PBMCs or a T cell subset sorted from them (not recorded which). The receptors come from a man aged 18 to 29 who had mild COVID-19 (a few samples of this study predate the infection). Cell type and time point are not known.

The chain combines TRBV30 with TRBJ2-7, with D unclear. This CDR3 is built from 11 residues. Trimming shortened V by 0 bases and J by 6 bases, and 6 bases separated the two germline ends. The V gene's germline CDR1 is GTSNPN and CDR2 SVGIG (reference sequence). The CDR3 loop reads CAWSVYREQYF. In DNA, the CDR3 is TGTGCCTGGAGTGTATATCGCGAGCAGTACTTC.

At least ten counts were recorded for this clonotype. This chain uses TRBV7-2 with TRBJ2-7; D uncertain. The V and J ends lost 2 bases and 4 bases respectively, with 3 bases between them. The CDR3 spans 11 residues. Germline loops: CDR1 SGHTA, CDR2 FQGNSA. CDR3 sequence reads: CASSLRYEQYF. The CDR3 DNA sequence: TGTGCCAGCAGCTTACGATACGAGCAGTACTTC.

This clonotype was observed a few times. This sequence joins TRBV29-1 and TRBJ1-2, with D tentatively TRBD1 (6 bases). Trimming stripped 7 bases from V and 8 bases from J, with 23 bases between. Per germline, CDR1 SQVTM and CDR2 ANQGSEA. The CDR3 has 14 residues. CDR3 sequence reads: CSASRTGGRGGYTF. As DNA, the CDR3 is TGCAGCGCCTCACGCACGGGGGGGCGCGGCGGCTACACCTTC.

The CDR3, as DNA: TGTGCCAGCAGTACCGTGGGGGGCCTTTTTGGCTACACCTTC. This gives the protein CASSTVGGLFGYTF. The V call is TRBV28, the J call TRBJ1-2; the D gene is possibly TRBD1 (6 bases). Trimming pared 5 bases from V and 7 bases from J, leaving 17 bases between. This CDR3 has 14 residues. Germline CDR1 and CDR2: MDHEN and SYDVKM.

This sequence joins TRBV6-5 and TRBJ2-1; TRBD2 agrees at 10 bases. This CDR3 spans 14 amino acids. Germline values: CDR1 MNHEY, CDR2 SVGAGI. After removal of 5 bases from V and 9 bases from J, the junction contained 7 bases not matched to a gene. The CDR3 bases are TGTGCCAGCAGTCAGCGGGGGGGTCCGTTTGAGCAGTTCTTC. Residues: CASSQRGGPFEQFF.

The genes are TRBV5-1 and TRBJ1-1; D is undetermined. The CDR3 is made up of 15 amino acids. Germline V gene sequence: CDR1 SGHRS, CDR2 YFSETQ. V was pared by 3 bases and J by 1 base, with 13 bases between. The DNA of the CDR3 is TGCGCCAGCAGCTCCCAGCCGGAGGGGAACACTGAAGCTTTCTTT. Amino acid sequence: CASSSQPEGNTEAFF.

This clonotype was seen a handful of times. The gene calls are TRBV4-3 and TRBJ1-2; TRBD1 might be the D (5 bases). V was pared by 0 bases and J by 2 bases, with 16 bases between. CDR3 length equals 17 residues. CDR1 is LGHNA and CDR2 is YSLEER in the germline V gene. This CDR3 reads CASSQDFGAPANYGYTF. The CDR3 DNA sequence: TGCGCCAGCAGCCAAGACTTTGGGGCGCCAGCCAACTATGGCTACACCTTC.

This clonotype has just a few counts. This chain joins TRBV10-3 and TRBJ2-2; D call uncertain. Germline V gene data show CDR1 as ENHRY and CDR2 as SYGVKD. The CDR3 totals 14 residues. V was cut by 2 bases and J by 2 bases, with 6 bases left in between. For the CDR3, the DNA is TGTGCCATCAGTGAGAGGGAAAACACCGGGGAGCTGTTTTTT. As protein: CAISERENTGELFF.

This clonotype occurred a few times. The chain couples TRBV12-5 to TRBJ1-4; weak D call: TRBD1 (5 bases). Trimming took 1 base from V and 0 from J, leaving 9 bases between them. CDR1 LGHNT and CDR2 FRNRAP come from the germline V gene. The CDR3 is 16 amino acids. The CDR3 sequence: CASGLGDSATNEKLFF. The DNA of the CDR3 is TGTGCTAGTGGTTTGGGAGACAGTGCAACTAATGAAAAACTGTTTTTT.

V gene TRBV6-1 combines with J gene TRBJ2-5; TRBD2 matches 8 bases. The length of the CDR3 is 14 residues. With V trimmed by 4 bases and J by 5 bases, 6 bases remained unmatched. CDR1 is MNHNS, CDR2 SASEGT, per germline. The CDR3 DNA reads as TGTGCCAGCAGTGTCGGGGGGGCACTGGAGACCCAGTACTTC. It specifies CASSVGGALETQYF.

This clonotype was detected only a few times. This chain joins TRBV5-1 and TRBJ1-1; D possibly corresponds to TRBD1 (6 bases). The length of the CDR3 is 15 residues. V was cut by 4 bases and J by 0 bases, with 13 bases left in between. Germline V lookup: CDR1 SGHRS, CDR2 YFSETQ. CDR3 sequence (DNA): TGCGCCAGCAGCGCAAACAGGGAAATGAACACTGAAGCTTTCTTT. Encoded protein: CASSANREMNTEAFF.

The V gene is TRBV28, the J gene TRBJ1-2, with D possibly matching TRBD1 (6 bases). CDR1 is MDHEN and CDR2 is SYDVKM in the germline V gene. The CDR3 has 13 residues. The ends were cut back, 5 bases at V and 8 bases at J, with 15 bases in the middle. In nucleotides, the CDR3 is TGTGCCAGCAGTCCTAACAGGGTTCGAGGCTACACCTTC. It specifies CASSPNRVRGYTF.

This chain joins TRBV5-1 and TRBJ2-4; D unresolved. Trimming stripped 0 bases from V and 3 bases from J, with 7 bases between. The length of the CDR3 is 14 residues. The V gene's germline CDR1 is SGHRS and CDR2 YFSETQ. The chain's CDR3 is CASSLAAGKNIQYF. Written as DNA, the CDR3 is TGCGCCAGCAGCTTGGCTGCAGGCAAAAACATTCAGTACTTC.

The V and J genes are TRBV5-1 and TRBJ1-1, with D possibly being TRBD1 (5 bases). The CDR3 is 15 amino acids. Trimming pared 1 base from V and 4 bases from J, leaving 14 bases between. Per the germline V gene, CDR1 is SGHRS and CDR2 is YFSETQ. CDR3 DNA: TGCGCCAGCAGCTTGAATCAGGGCCTGGGCACTGAAGCTTTCTTT. Translation: CASSLNQGLGTEAFF.

This clonotype was found a few times. The chain has TRBV20-1 and TRBJ2-5; D possibly corresponds to TRBD2 (6 bases). Trimming removed 3 bases at V and 5 bases at J, with 10 bases between. Germline V lookup: CDR1 DFQATT, CDR2 SNEGSKA (reference sequence). This CDR3 is 12 amino acids long. Here the CDR3 reads CSARAREETQYF. DNA of the CDR3: TGCAGTGCTAGGGCCCGGGAGGAGACCCAGTACTTC.

This chain joins TRBV11-2 and TRBJ1-2; 11 bases are a match to TRBD1. Losses at the gene ends were 1 base for V and 3 bases for J; bases not matched to a gene: 4. Germline CDR1 is SGHAT and CDR2 is FQNNGV. The CDR3 loop spans 16 amino acids. The CDR3 bases are TGTGCCAGCAGCTTAGGGATGGGACAGGGGGACTATGGCTACACCTTC. Encoded protein: CASSLGMGQGDYGYTF.

V gene TRBV28 combines with J gene TRBJ2-7; 7 nucleotides line up with TRBD1. The CDR3 spans 12 residues. The V and J ends lost 6 bases and 3 bases, in that order; junction bases with no gene match: 2. Germline V gene sequence: CDR1 MDHEN, CDR2 SYDVKM. DNA for the CDR3: TGTGCCAGCAGCGACAGGGTCTACGAGCAGTACGTC. This translates into CASSDRVYEQYV.

This chain connects TRBV29-1 to TRBJ1-5; 7 bases fit TRBD1. V was clipped by 7 bases and J by 4 bases; unmatched bases: 7. The CDR3 runs 13 residues. CDR1 and CDR2 (germline): SQVTM, ANQGSEA. CDR3 protein: CSAAPGGNQPQHF. As DNA, the CDR3 is TGCAGCGCTGCCCCAGGGGGGAATCAGCCCCAGCATTTT.

This rearrangement joins TRBV20-1 to TRBJ1-1; D unclear. Trimming cost V 0 bases and J 0 bases, with 2 bases left between them. Germline CDR1 and CDR2: DFQATT and SNEGSKA (reference sequence). There are 12 residues in the CDR3. The CDR3: CSARDLNTEAFF. The CDR3 DNA follows: TGCAGTGCTAGAGATCTGAACACTGAAGCTTTCTTT.

The J gene is TRBJ2-3, the V gene TRBV5-6; 9 nucleotides match TRBD2. V lost 1 base and J lost 6; bases outside the gene matches: 6. The CDR3 contains 15 residues. CDR1 SGHDT and CDR2 YYEEEE come from the germline V gene. The CDR3 nucleotides are TGTGCCAGCAGCTTGCTAGCGGGGATTGTGGATACGCAGTATTTT. As protein: CASSLLAGIVDTQYF.

The CDR3 nucleotides read TGTGTTACGCGAACATCCAACTATGGCTACACCTTC. This sequence encodes CVTRTSNYGYTF. The chain combines TRBV6-5 with TRBJ1-2; D uncertain. The CDR3 sequence is 12 residues long. The germline V gene encodes CDR1 MNHEY and CDR2 SVGAGI.

The rearrangement joins TRBV3-1 to TRBJ2-5; D unclear. The CDR3 runs 16 residues. Germline V gene lookup returns CDR1 LGHDT and CDR2 YNNKEL (reference sequence). The germline V and J ends were trimmed by 2 bases and 2 bases, with 15 bases remaining between them. CDR3 residues: CASSQPLGRGQETQYF. In DNA form, the CDR3 reads TGTGCCAGCAGCCAACCCTTGGGTCGTGGTCAAGAGACCCAGTACTTC.

This clonotype was recorded a few times. The chain uses TRBV4-3 and TRBJ2-3, with 13 bases identical to TRBD2. V gave up 4 bases and J gave up 5 bases; unmatched junction bases: 6. This CDR3 is 16 amino acids long. Germline V gives CDR1 LGHNA, CDR2 YSLEER. This CDR3 is CASSLTRTSGGDTQYF. The CDR3 DNA reads as TGCGCCAGCAGCCTCACGAGGACTAGCGGGGGAGATACGCAGTATTTT.